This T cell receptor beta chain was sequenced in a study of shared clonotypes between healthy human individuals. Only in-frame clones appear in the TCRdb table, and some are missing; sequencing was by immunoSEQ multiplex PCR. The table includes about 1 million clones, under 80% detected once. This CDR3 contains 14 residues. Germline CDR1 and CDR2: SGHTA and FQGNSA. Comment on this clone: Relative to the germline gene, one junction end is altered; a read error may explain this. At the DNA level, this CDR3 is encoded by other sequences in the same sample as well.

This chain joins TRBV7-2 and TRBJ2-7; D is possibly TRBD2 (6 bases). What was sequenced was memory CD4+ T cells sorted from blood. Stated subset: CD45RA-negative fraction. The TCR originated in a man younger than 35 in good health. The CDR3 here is CASSLAASDYEQYF. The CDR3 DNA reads TGCGCCAGCAGCTTAGCGGCTAGCGACTACGAGCAGTACTTC.